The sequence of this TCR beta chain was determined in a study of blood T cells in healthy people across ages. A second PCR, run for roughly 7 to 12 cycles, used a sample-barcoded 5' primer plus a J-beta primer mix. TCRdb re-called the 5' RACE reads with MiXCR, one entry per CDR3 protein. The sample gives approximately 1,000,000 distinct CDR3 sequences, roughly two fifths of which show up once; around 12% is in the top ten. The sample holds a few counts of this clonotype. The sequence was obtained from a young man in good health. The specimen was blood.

The CDR3 DNA reads TGCAGTGCCCGGGCCTCCGCCGCCGAGCAGTACTTC. Its protein product is CSARASAAEQYF. The chain couples TRBV20-1 to TRBJ2-7; no clear D gene. Trimming stripped 6 bases from V and 6 bases from J, with 15 bases between. Germline V CDR1 and CDR2: DFQATT, SNEGSKA (reference sequence). The CDR3 covers 12 residues.